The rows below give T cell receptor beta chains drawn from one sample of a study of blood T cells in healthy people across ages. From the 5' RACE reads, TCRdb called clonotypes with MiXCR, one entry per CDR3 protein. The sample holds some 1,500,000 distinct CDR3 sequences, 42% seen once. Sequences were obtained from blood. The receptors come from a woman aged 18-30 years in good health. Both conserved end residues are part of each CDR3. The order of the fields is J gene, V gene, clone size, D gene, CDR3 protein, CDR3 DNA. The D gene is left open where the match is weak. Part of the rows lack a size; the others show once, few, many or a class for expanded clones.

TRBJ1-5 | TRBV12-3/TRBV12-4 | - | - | CASSLASINQPQHF | TGTGCCAGCAGTTTGGCCAGCATCAATCAGCCCCAGCATTTT
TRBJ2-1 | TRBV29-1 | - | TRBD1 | CSGTTGYNEQFF | TGCAGCGGGACGACAGGGTACAATGAGCAGTTCTTC
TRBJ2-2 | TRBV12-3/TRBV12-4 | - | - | CASSQSWDTGELFF | TGTGCCAGCAGCCAAAGTTGGGACACCGGGGAGCTGTTTTTT
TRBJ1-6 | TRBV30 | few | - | CAWSETDRLNSPLHF | TGTGCCTGGTCCGAAACCGACAGGCTGAATTCACCCCTCCACTTT
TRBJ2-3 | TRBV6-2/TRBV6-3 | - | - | CAGGPTTDTQYF | TGTGCCGGGGGGCCTACCACAGATACGCAGTATTTT
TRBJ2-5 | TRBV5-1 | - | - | CASRMTVGDQETQYF | TGCGCCAGCAGGATGACGGTGGGGGACCAAGAGACCCAGTACTTC
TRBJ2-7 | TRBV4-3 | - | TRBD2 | CASSQEMGGSYEQYF | TGCGCCAGCAGCCAAGAGATGGGCGGGAGCTACGAGCAGTACTTC
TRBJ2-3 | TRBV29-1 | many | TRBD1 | CSARQGPDTQYF | TGCAGCGCCCGACAGGGACCAGATACGCAGTATTTT
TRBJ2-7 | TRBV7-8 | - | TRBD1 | CASSARRDRVTDEQYF | TGTGCCAGCAGCGCCCGCCGGGACAGGGTAACGGATGAGCAGTACTTC
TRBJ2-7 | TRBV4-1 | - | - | CASSQNRDSTYEQYF | TGCGCCAGCAGCCAAAACCGGGACTCAACTTACGAGCAGTACTTC
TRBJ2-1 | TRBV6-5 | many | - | CASSYSGTTINEQFF | TGTGCCAGCAGTTACTCAGGGACAACCATAAATGAGCAGTTCTTC
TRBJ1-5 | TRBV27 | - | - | CASNRSWTVSSNQPQHF | TGTGCCAGCAATCGAAGTTGGACAGTGTCTAGCAATCAGCCCCAGCATTTT
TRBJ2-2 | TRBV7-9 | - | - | CASAGGTGELFF | TGTGCCAGCGCTGGGGGGACCGGGGAGCTGTTTTTT
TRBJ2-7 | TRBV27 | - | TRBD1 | CASSFWDRPYEQYF | TGTGCCAGCAGTTTCTGGGACAGACCCTACGAGCAGTACTTC
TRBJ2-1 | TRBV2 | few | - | CASKTDNNEQFF | TGTGCCAGCAAGACAGACAACAATGAGCAGTTCTTC
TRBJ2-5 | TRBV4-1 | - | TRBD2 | CASSRGLAGPDQETQYF | TGCGCCAGCAGCCGCGGACTAGCGGGGCCGGACCAAGAGACCCAGTACTTC
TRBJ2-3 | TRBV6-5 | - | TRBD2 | CASSCSTGTSGDTDTQYF | TGTGCCAGCAGTTGCTCGACAGGTACTAGCGGGGACACAGATACGCAGTATTTT
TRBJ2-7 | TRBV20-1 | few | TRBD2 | CSAAIWTSESYEQYF | TGCAGTGCGGCTATATGGACTAGCGAATCCTACGAGCAGTACTTC
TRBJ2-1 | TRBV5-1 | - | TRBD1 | CASSRRGQGANEQFF | TGCGCCAGCAGCCGCCGGGGACAGGGAGCCAATGAGCAGTTCTTC
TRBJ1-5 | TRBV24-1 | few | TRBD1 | CATSDRTGGNNQPQHF | TGTGCCACCAGTGACCGGACAGGGGGCAACAATCAGCCCCAGCATTTT
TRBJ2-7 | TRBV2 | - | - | CASSLLAPTFYNEQYF | TGTGCCAGCAGTCTATTAGCCCCAACGTTTTACAATGAGCAGTACTTC
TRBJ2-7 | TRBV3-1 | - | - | CASSRPASGHEQYF | TGTGCCAGCAGCCGACCTGCGTCAGGACATGAGCAGTACTTC
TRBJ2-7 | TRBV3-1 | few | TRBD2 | CASSQVAGGFYEQYF | TGTGCCAGCAGCCAAGTTGCGGGGGGATTCTACGAGCAGTACTTC
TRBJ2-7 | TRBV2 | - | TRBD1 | CASRKLRDRAHEQYF | TGTGCCAGCAGAAAGCTTAGGGACAGGGCCCACGAGCAGTACTTC
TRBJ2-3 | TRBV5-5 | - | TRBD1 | CASSPPTGVSTDTQYF | TGTGCCAGCAGCCCCCCGACAGGGGTTAGCACAGATACGCAGTATTTT
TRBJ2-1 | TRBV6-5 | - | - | CASTRRPSAYNEQFF | TGTGCCAGCACCCGGCGCCCGTCAGCCTACAATGAGCAGTTCTTC
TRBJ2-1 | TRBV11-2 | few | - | CASSLITDEQFF | TGTGCCAGCAGCTTGATCACAGATGAGCAGTTCTTC
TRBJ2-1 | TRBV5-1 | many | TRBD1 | CASSLGDRGSYNEQFF | TGCGCCAGCAGCTTGGGGGACAGGGGGTCCTACAATGAGCAGTTCTTC
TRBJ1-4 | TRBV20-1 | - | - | CSAREIPGAGEKLFF | TGCAGTGCTAGAGAGATCCCGGGGGCGGGTGAAAAACTGTTTTTT
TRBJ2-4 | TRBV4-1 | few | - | CASSRPGLSEGIQYF | TGCGCCAGCAGCCGACCGGGACTCTCGGAGGGCATTCAGTACTTC
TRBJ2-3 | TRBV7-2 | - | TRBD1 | CASSPRTGYGTDTQYF | TGTGCCAGCAGCCCCCGGACAGGGTACGGCACAGATACGCAGTATTTT
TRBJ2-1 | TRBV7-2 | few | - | CASSLHRQSLYNEQFF | TGTGCCAGCAGCCTACACCGACAGAGTCTTTACAATGAGCAGTTCTTC
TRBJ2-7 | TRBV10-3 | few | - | CAISDASKSYEQYF | TGTGCCATCAGTGACGCTAGCAAATCCTACGAGCAGTACTTC
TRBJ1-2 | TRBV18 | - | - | CASSRGANNYGYTF | TGTGCCAGCTCCCGCGGTGCCAATAACTATGGCTACACCTTC
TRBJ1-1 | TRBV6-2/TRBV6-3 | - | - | CASSNPRFYTEAFF | TGTGCCAGCAGTAACCCTCGTTTCTACACTGAAGCTTTCTTT
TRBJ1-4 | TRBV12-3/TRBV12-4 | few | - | CASTRFATNEKLFF | TGTGCCAGCACCCGTTTCGCAACTAATGAAAAACTGTTTTTT
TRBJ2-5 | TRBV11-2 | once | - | CANRPTLAPNEQYF | TGTGCCAACAGACCTACACTAGCTCCCAATGAGCAGTACTTC
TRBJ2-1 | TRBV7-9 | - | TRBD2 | CASNVEGGPYYNEQFF | TGTGCCAGCAACGTTGAGGGAGGGCCTTACTACAATGAGCAGTTCTTC
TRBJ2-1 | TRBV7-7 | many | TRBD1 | CASSARQGRIDEQFF | TGTGCTAGCAGCGCCCGACAGGGGAGGATTGATGAGCAGTTCTTC
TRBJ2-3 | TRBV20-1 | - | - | CSARATFTPEDTQYF | TGCAGTGCTAGAGCTACATTCACGCCCGAAGATACGCAGTATTTT
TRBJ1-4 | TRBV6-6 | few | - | CASSYGASDNEKLFF | TGTGCCAGCAGTTACGGCGCATCAGACAATGAAAAACTGTTTTTT
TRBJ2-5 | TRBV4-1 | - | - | CASSHFGQGGETQYF | TGCGCCAGCAGCCACTTCGGACAGGGAGGGGAGACCCAGTACTTC
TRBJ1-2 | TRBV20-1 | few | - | CSARDFGQGIGYTF | TGCAGTGCTAGAGATTTCGGGCAGGGGATTGGCTACACCTTC
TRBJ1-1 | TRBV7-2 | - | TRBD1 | CASSQRQGDTEAFF | TGTGCCAGCAGTCAAAGACAGGGTGACACTGAAGCTTTCTTT
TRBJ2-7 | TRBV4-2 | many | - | CASSQRPGPYEQYF | TGTGCCAGCAGCCAAAGGCCTGGCCCCTACGAGCAGTACTTC
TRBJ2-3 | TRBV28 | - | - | CASSLLEFWTQSPDTQYF | TGTGCCAGCAGTTTATTGGAATTTTGGACTCAAAGCCCAGATACGCAGTATTTT
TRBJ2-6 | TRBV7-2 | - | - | CASRRSSRSGANVLTF | TGTGCCAGCAGACGATCCAGCCGCTCTGGGGCCAACGTCCTGACTTTC
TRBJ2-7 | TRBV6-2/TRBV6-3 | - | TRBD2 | CASSPSGTYNEQYF | TGTGCCAGCAGTCCTAGCGGGACCTACAATGAGCAGTACTTC
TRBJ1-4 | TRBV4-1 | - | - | CASSQAKGFLEKLFF | TGCGCCAGCAGCCAAGCGAAGGGGTTTCTTGAAAAACTGTTTTTT
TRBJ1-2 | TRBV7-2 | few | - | CASSTSRSRQAYGYTF | TGTGCCAGCAGCACATCTAGGTCCCGACAGGCCTATGGCTACACCTTC
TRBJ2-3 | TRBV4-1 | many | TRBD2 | CASSYGLAGTDTQYF | TGCGCCAGCAGCTACGGACTAGCGGGTACAGATACGCAGTATTTT
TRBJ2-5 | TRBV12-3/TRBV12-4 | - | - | CASRDSQRETQYF | TGTGCCAGCAGGGACAGTCAGAGGGAGACCCAGTACTTC
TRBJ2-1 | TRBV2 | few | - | CASSDGLPREQFF | TGTGCCAGCAGTGATGGCCTCCCTCGGGAGCAGTTCTTC
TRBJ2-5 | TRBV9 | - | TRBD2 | CASSSASGRVMYEQYF | TGTGCCAGCAGCTCTGCTAGCGGGAGGGTAATGTATGAGCAGTACTTC